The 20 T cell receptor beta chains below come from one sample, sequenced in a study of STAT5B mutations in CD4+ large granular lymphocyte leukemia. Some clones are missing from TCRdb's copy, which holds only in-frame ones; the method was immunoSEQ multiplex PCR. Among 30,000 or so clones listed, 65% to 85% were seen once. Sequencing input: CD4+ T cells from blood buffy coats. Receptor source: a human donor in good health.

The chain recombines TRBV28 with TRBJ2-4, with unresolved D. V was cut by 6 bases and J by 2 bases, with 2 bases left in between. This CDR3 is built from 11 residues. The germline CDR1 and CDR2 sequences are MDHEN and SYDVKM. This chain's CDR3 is CASSSKNIQYF. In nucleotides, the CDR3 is TGTGCCAGCAGCTCCAAAAACATTCAGTACTTC.

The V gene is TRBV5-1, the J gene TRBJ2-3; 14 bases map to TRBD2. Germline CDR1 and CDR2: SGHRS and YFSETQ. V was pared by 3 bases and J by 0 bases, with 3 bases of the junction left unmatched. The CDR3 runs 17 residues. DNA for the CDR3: TGCGCCAGCAGCTGGACTAGCGGGGGGAGGAGCACAGATACGCAGTATTTT. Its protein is CASSWTSGGRSTDTQYF.

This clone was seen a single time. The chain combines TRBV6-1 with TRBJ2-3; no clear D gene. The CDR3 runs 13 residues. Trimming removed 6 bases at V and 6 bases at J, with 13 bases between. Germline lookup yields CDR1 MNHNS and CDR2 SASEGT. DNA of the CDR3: TGTGCCAGCAGCCCTTTTCCTACCGATACGCAGTATTTT. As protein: CASSPFPTDTQYF.

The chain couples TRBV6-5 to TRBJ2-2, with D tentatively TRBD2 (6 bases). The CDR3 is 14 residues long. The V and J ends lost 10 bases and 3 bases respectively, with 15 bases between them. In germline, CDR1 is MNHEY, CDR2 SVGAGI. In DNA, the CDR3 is TGTGCCACCCGGCGGGAAGGCGACACCGGGGAGCTGTTTTTT. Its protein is CATRREGDTGELFF.

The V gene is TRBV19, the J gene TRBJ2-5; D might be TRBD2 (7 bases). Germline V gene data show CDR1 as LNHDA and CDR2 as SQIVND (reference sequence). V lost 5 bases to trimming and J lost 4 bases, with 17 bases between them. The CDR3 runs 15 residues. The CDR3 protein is CASSDGGGGRETQYF. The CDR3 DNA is TGTGCCAGTAGTGACGGGGGAGGGGGGAGAGAGACCCAGTACTTC.

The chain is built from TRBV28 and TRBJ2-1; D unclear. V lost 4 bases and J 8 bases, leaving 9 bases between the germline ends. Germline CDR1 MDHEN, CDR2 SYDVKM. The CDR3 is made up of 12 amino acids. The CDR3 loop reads CASSSPVYEQFF. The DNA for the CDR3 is TGTGCCAGCAGTTCCCCTGTTTATGAGCAGTTCTTC. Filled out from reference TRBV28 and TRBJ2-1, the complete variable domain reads DVKVTQSSRYLVKRTGEKVFLECVQDMDHENMFWYRQDPGLGLRLIYFSYDVKMKEKGDIPEGYSVSREKKERFSLILESASTNQTSMYLCASSSPVYEQFFGPGTRLTVL.

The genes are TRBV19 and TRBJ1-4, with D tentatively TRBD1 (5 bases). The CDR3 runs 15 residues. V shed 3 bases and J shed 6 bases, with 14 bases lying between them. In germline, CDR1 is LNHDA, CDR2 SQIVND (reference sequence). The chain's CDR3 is CASSIFPGLDEKLFF. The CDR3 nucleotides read TGTGCCAGTAGTATCTTTCCGGGGCTCGATGAAAAACTGTTTTTT.

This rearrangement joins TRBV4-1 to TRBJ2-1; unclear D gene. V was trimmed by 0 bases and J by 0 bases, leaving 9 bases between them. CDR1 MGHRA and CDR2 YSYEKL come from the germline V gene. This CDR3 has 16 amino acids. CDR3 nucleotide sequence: TGCGCCAGCAGCCAAGATCAAGTCAGCTCCTACAATGAGCAGTTCTTC. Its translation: CASSQDQVSSYNEQFF.

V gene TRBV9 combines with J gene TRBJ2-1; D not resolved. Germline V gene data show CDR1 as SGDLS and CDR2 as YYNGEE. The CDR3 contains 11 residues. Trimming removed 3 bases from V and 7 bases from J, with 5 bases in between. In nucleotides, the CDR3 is TGTGCCAGCAGCGCCGAAAATGAGCAGTTCTTC. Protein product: CASSAENEQFF.

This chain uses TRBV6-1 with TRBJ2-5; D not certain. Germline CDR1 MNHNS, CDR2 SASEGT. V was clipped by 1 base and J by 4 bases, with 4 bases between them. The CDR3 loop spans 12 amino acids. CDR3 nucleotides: TGTGCCAGCAGTGAAGGCCGAGAGACCCAGTACTTC. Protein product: CASSEGRETQYF.

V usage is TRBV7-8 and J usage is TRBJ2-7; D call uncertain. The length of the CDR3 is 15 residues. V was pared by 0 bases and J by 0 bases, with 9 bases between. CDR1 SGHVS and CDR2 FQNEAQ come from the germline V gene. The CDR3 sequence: CASSLAADPSYEQYF. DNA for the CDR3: TGTGCCAGCAGCTTAGCGGCGGACCCCTCCTACGAGCAGTACTTC.

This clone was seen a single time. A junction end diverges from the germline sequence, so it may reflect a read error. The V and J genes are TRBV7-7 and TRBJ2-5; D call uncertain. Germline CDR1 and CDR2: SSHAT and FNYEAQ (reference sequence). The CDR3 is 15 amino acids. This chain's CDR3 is CASSSTGSYEETQYF. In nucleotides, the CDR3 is TGTGCTAGCAGCTCAACCGGGTCTTACGAAGAGACCCAGTACTTC.

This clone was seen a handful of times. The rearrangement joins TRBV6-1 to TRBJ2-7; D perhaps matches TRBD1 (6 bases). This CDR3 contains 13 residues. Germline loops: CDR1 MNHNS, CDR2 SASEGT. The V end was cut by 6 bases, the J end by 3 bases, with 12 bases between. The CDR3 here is CASRTGLFYEQYF. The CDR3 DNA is TGTGCCAGCAGGACAGGTCTTTTCTACGAGCAGTACTTC.

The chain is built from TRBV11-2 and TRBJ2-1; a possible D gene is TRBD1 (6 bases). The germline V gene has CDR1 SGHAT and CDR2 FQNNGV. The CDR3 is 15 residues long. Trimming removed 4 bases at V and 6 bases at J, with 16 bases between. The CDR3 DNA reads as TGTGCCAGCAGCTCCCGGGACACTTTTGGCAATGAGCAGTTCTTC. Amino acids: CASSSRDTFGNEQFF.

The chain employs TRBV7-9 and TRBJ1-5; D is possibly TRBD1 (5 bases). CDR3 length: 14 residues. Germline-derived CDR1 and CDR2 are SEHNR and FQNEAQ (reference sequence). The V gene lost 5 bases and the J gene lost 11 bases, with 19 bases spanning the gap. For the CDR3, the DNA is TGTGCCAGCAGCGACGAGCGGGGGGGAGTGTCCCAGCATTTT. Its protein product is CASSDERGGVSQHF.

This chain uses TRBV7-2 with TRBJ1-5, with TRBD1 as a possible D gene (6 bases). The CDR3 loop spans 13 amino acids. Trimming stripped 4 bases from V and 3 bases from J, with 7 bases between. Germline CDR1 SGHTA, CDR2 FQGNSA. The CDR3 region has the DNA TGTGCCAGCAGCTGGGGGGCCAATCAGCCCCAGCATTTT. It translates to CASSWGANQPQHF. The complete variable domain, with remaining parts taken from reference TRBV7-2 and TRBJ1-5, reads GAGVSQSPSNKVTEKGKDVELRCDPISGHTALYWYRQSLGQGLEFLIYFQGNSAPDKSGLPSDRFSAERTGGSVSTLTIQRTQQEDSAVYLCASSWGANQPQHFGDGTRLSIL.

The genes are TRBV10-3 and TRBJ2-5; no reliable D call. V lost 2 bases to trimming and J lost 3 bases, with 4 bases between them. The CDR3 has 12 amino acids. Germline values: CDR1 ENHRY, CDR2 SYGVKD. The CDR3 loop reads CAISETKETQYF. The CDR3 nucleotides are TGTGCCATCAGTGAGACGAAAGAGACCCAGTACTTC.

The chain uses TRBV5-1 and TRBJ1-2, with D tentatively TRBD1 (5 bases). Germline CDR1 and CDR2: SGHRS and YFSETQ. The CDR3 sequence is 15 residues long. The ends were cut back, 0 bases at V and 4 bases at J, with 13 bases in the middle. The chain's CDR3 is CASSLAAGTSYGYTF. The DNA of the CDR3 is TGCGCCAGCAGCTTGGCCGCAGGGACGAGCTATGGCTACACCTTC. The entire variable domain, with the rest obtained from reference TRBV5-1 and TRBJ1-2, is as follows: KAGVTQTPRYLIKTRGQQVTLSCSPISGHRSVSWYQQTPGQGLQFLFEYFSETQRNKGNFPGRFSGRQFSNSRSEMNVSTLELGDSALYLCASSLAAGTSYGYTFGSGTRLTVV.

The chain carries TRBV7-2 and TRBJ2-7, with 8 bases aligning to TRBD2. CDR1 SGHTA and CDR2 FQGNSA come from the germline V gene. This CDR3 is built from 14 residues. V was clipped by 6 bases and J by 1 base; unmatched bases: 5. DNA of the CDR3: TGTGCCAGCAGGAGGACTAGCAGTTCCTACGAGCAGTACTTC. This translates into CASRRTSSSYEQYF.

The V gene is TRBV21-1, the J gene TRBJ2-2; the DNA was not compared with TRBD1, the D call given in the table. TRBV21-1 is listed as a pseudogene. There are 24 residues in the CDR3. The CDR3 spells CASRESGGYPRRNSTCVNTGELFF. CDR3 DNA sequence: TGTGCCAGCAGGGAATCAGGGGGCTACCCTCGGCGAAACAGCACTTGTGTGAACACCGGGGAGCTGTTTTTT.